A single T cell receptor (beta chain) is shown here with its context. The sample is drawn from a study of blood T cell repertoires in COVID-19. Study background: From T cells, B-cell-depleted T cells, or PBMCs came the material, which was cDNA or gDNA.

Produced via immunoSEQ multiplex PCR; TCRdb's table is partial and in-frame only. The sample has 35,000 to 50,000 clones; roughly 80% are singletons. This CDR3 spans 14 amino acids. Losses at the gene ends were 6 bases for V and 2 bases for J; bases not matched to a gene: 3. CDR1 and CDR2 (germline): MNHEY, SMNVEV (reference sequence). This receptor was taken from a woman aged 55-69 years with acute or convalescent COVID-19. The gene calls are TRBV27 and TRBJ2-3; 9 bases line up with TRBD1. Sequencing input: peripheral blood. This CDR3 reads CASSTGGYTDTQYF. The DNA for the CDR3 is TGTGCCAGCAGCACAGGGGGCTACACAGATACGCAGTATTTT.